Reported below is one TCR beta chain. The target antigen is unknown. The sample is drawn from a study of tumor-infiltrating lymphocytes in localized non-small cell lung cancer. Study overall: Patients included smokers and never-smokers with various histologies, some sampled after neoadjuvant chemotherapy. Overall study findings and caveats: Available tissue quantity limited TCR sequencing to a patient subset. Tumor T-cell fraction from TCR sequencing was not associated with recurrence-free survival (p = 0.61).

Assay used: immunoSEQ multiplex PCR; TCRdb lists only in-frame clones, some missing. Of about 15,000 clones listed, approximately 62% are singletons. This clonotype originated in a human donor with non-small cell lung cancer. The sample consisted of lung tumor tissue.

CDR3 amino acids: CASSLGQEYNEQFF. In DNA, the CDR3 is TGCGCCAGCAGCTTGGGCCAGGAATACAATGAGCAGTTCTTC. The rearrangement joins TRBV5-1 to TRBJ2-1; the D is unclear. The CDR3 has 14 amino acids. Trimming took 0 bases from V and 4 from J, leaving 8 bases between them. Germline CDR1 is SGHRS and CDR2 is YFSETQ. Supplemented by reference TRBV5-1 and TRBJ2-1, the full variable domain reads KAGVTQTPRYLIKTRGQQVTLSCSPISGHRSVSWYQQTPGQGLQFLFEYFSETQRNKGNFPGRFSGRQFSNSRSEMNVSTLELGDSALYLCASSLGQEYNEQFFGPGTRLTVL.